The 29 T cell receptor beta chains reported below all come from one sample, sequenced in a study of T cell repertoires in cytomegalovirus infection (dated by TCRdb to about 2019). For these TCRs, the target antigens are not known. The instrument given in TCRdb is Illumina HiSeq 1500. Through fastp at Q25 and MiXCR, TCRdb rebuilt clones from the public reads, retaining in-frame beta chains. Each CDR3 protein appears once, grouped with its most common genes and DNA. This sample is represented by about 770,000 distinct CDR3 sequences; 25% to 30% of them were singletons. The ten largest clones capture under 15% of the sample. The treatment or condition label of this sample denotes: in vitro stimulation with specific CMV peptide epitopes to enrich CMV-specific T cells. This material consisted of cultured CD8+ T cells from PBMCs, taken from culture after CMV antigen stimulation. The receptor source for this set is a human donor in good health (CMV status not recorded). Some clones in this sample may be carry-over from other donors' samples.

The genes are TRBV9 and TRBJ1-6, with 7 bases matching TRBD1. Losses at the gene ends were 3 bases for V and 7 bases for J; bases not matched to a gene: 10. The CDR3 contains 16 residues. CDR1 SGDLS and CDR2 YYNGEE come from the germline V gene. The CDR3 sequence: CASSGNLGTENSPLHF. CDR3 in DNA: TGTGCCAGCAGCGGTAACTTAGGGACAGAAAATTCACCCCTCCACTTT.

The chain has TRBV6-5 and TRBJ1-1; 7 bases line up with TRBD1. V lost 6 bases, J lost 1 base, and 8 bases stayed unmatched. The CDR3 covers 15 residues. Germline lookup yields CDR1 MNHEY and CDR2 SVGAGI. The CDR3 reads CASSHGQGENTEAFF. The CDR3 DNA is TGTGCCAGCAGCCACGGCCAGGGGGAGAACACTGAAGCTTTCTTT.

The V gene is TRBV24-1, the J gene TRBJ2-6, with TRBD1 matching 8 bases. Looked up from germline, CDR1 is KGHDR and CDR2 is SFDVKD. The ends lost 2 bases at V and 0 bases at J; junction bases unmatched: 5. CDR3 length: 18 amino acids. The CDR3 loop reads CATSDYGQGHSGANVLTF. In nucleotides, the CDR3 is TGTGCCACCAGTGATTATGGACAGGGACACTCTGGGGCCAACGTCCTGACTTTC.

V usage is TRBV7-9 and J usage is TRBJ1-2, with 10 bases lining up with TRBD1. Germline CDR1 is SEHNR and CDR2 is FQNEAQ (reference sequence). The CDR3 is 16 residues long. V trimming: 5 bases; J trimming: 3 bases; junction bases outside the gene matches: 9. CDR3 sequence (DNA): TGTGCCAGCAGCACCGGGACAGGGGAACACCACTATGGCTACACCTTC. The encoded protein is CASSTGTGEHHYGYTF.

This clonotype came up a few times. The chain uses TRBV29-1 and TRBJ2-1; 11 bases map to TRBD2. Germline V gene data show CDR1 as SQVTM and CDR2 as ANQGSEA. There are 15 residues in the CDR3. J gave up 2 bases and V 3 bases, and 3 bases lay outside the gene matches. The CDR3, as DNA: TGCAGCGTTGAGGGGACTAGCGGCGCCTACAATGAGCAGTTCTTC. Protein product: CSVEGTSGAYNEQFF.

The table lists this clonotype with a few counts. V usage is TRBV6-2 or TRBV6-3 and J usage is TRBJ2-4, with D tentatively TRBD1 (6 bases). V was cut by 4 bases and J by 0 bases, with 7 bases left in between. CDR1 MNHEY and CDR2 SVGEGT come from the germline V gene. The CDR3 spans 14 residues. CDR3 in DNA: TGTGCCAGCAGTTGGGGGCAAGCCAAAAACATTCAGTACTTC. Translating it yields CASSWGQAKNIQYF.

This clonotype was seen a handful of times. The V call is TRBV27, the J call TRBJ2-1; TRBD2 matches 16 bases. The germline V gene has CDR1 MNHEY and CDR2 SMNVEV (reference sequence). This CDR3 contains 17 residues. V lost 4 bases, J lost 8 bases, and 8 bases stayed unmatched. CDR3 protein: CASSSGTSGGAWHEQFF. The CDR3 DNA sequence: TGTGCCAGCAGTTCGGGGACTAGCGGGGGGGCCTGGCATGAGCAGTTCTTC.

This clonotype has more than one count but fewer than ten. The chain's CDR3 is CASSTQDFSYEQYF. The CDR3 coding sequence is TGTGCCAGTAGTACTCAGGATTTCTCCTACGAGCAGTACTTC. This sequence joins TRBV19 and TRBJ2-7, with no clear D. Trimming shortened V by 4 bases and J by 0 bases, and 10 bases separated the two germline ends. This CDR3 is 14 amino acids long. Per germline, CDR1 LNHDA and CDR2 SQIVND (reference sequence).

The CDR3 spells CASSLAGSGEKLFF. The CDR3 bases are TGTGCCAGCAGCTTGGCGGGAAGCGGTGAAAAACTGTTTTTT. The rearrangement joins TRBV5-6 to TRBJ1-4; no firm D call. Germline lookup yields CDR1 SGHDT and CDR2 YYEEEE. V shed 0 bases and J shed 7 bases, with 10 bases lying between them. The CDR3 is made up of 14 amino acids.

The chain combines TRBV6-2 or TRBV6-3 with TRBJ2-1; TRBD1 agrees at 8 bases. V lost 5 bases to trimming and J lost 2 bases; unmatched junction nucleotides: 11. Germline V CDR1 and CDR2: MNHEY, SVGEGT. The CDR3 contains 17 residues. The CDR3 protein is CASSTSPQGAPYNEQFF. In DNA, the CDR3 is TGTGCCAGCAGTACCTCCCCCCAGGGGGCCCCCTACAATGAGCAGTTCTTC.

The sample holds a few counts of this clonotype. The CDR3 DNA follows: TGTGCCAGCAGTTACTCGCTGGAGAGGACCGGGGAGCTGTTTTTT. The encoded protein is CASSYSLERTGELFF. The genes are TRBV6-6 and TRBJ2-2, with no clear D. Germline V gene lookup returns CDR1 MNHNY and CDR2 SVGAGI (reference sequence). With 0 bases removed from V and 5 bases from J, the gap between germline ends came to 10 bases. The CDR3 totals 15 residues.

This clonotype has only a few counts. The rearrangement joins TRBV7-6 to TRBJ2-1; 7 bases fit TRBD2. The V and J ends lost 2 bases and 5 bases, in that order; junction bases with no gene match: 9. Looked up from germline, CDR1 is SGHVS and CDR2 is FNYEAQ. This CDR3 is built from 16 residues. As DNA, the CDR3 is TGTGCCAGCAGCTTACTGGGGGGGGTTAAGAACAATGAGCAGTTCTTC. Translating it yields CASSLLGGVKNNEQFF.

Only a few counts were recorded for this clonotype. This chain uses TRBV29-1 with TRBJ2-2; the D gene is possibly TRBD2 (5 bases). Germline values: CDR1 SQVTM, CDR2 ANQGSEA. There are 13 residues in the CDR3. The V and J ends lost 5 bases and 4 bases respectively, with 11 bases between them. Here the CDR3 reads CSVPLASTGELFF. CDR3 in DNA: TGCAGCGTTCCGCTAGCTTCCACCGGGGAGCTGTTTTTT.

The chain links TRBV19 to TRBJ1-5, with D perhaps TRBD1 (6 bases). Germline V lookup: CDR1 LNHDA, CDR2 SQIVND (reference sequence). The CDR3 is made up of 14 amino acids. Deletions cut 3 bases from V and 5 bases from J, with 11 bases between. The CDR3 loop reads CASSIQGLHQPQHF. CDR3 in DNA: TGTGCCAGTAGTATTCAGGGGCTCCATCAGCCCCAGCATTTT. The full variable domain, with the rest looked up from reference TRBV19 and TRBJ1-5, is DGGITQSPKYLFRKEGQNVTLSCEQNLNHDAMYWYRQDPGQGLRLIYYSQIVNDFQKGDIAEGYSVSREKKESFPLTVTSAQKNPTAFYLCASSIQGLHQPQHFGDGTRLSIL.

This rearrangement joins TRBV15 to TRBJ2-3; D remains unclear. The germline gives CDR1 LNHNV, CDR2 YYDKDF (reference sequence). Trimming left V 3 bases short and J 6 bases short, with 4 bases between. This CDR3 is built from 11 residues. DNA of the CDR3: TGTGCCACCAGCAGTGGTGATACGCAGTATTTT. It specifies CATSSGDTQYF. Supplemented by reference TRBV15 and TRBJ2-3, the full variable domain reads DAMVIQNPRYQVTQFGKPVTLSCSQTLNHNVMYWYQQKSSQAPKLLFHYYDKDFNNEADTPDNFQSRRPNTSFCFLDIRSPGLGDTAMYLCATSSGDTQYFGPGTRLTVL.

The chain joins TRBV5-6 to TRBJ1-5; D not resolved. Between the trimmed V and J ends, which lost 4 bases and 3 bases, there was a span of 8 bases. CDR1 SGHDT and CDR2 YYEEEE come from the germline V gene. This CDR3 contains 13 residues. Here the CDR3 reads CASSNGVNQPQHF. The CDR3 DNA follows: TGTGCCAGCAGCAACGGGGTCAATCAGCCCCAGCATTTT.

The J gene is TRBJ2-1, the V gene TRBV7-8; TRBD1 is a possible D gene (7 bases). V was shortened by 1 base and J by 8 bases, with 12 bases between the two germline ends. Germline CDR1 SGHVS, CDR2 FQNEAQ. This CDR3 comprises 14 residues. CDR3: CASSLVGGGDEQFF. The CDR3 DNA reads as TGTGCCAGCAGCTTAGTAGGAGGGGGCGATGAGCAGTTCTTC. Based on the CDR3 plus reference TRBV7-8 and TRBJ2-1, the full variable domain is GAGVSQSPRYKVAKRGQDVALRCDPISGHVSLFWYQQALGQGPEFLTYFQNEAQLDKSGLPSDRFFAERPEGSVSTLKIQRTQQEDSAVYLCASSLVGGGDEQFFGPGTRLTVL.

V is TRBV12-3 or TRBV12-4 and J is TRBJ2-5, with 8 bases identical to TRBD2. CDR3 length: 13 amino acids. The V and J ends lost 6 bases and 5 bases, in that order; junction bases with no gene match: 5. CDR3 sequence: CASSGGALETQYF. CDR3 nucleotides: TGTGCCAGCAGCGGGGGGGCCCTGGAGACCCAGTACTTC.

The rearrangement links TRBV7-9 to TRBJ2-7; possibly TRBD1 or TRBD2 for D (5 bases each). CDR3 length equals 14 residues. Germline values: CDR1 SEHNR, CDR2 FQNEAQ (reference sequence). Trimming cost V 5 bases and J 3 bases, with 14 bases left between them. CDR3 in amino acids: CASSRRDGYYEQYF. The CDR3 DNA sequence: TGTGCCAGCAGCCGTCGGGACGGATACTACGAGCAGTACTTC.

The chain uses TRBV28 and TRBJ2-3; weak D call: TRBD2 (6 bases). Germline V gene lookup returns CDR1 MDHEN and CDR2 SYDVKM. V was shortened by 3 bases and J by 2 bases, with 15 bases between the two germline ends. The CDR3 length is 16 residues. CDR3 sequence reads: CASSFSGGVVTDTQYF. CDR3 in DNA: TGTGCCAGCAGTTTTAGCGGAGGGGTTGTCACAGATACGCAGTATTTT.

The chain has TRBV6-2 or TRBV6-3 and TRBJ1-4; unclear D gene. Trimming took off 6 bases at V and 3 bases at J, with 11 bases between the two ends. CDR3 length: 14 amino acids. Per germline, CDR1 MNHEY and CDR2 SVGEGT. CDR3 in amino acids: CASSQTAANEKLFF. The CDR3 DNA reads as TGTGCCAGCAGCCAAACAGCGGCTAATGAAAAACTGTTTTTT.

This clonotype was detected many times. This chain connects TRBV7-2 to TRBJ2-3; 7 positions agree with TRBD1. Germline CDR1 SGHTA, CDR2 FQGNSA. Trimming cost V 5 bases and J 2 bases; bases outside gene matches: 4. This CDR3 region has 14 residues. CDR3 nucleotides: TGTGCCAGCAGCCTAGGGACAGCCACAGATACGCAGTATTTT. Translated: CASSLGTATDTQYF.

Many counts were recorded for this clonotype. CDR3 DNA sequence: TGCAGTGCTAGCTTTAACAATGAGCAGTTCTTC. This codes for CSASFNNEQFF. The chain joins TRBV20-1 to TRBJ2-1; D gene unclear. Germline assignment: CDR1 DFQATT and CDR2 SNEGSKA (reference sequence). This CDR3 has 11 amino acids. Trimming removed 3 bases from V and 5 bases from J, with 5 bases in between.

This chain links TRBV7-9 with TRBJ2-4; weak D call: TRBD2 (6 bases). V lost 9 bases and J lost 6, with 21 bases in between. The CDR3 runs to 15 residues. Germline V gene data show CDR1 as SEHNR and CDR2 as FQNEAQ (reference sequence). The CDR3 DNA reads TGTGCCAGTTCCTCGGGTGCAGGGAGGTCAAACATTCAGTACTTC. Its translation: CASSSGAGRSNIQYF. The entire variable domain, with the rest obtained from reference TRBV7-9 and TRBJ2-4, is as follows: DTGVSQNPRHKITKRGQNVTFRCDPISEHNRLYWYRQTLGQGPEFLTYFQNEAQLEKSRLLSDRFSAERPKGSFSTLEIQRTEQGDSAMYLCASSSGAGRSNIQYFGAGTRLSVL.

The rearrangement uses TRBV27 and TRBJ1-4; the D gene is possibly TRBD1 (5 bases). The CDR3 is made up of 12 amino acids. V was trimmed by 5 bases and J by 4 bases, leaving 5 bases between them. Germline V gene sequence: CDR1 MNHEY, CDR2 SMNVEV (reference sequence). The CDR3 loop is CASSDSNEKLFF. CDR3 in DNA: TGTGCCAGCAGTGACAGTAATGAAAAACTGTTTTTT.

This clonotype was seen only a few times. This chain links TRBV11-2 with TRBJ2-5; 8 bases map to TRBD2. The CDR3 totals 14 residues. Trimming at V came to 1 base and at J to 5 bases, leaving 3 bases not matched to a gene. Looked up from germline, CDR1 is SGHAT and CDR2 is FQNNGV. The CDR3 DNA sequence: TGTGCCAGCAGCTTAGTAGCGGGGTGGGAGACCCAGTACTTC. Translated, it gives CASSLVAGWETQYF. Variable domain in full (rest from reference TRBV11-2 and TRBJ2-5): EAGVAQSPRYKIIEKRQSVAFWCNPISGHATLYWYQQILGQGPKLLIQFQNNGVVDDSQLPKDRFSAERLKGVDSTLKIQPAKLEDSAVYLCASSLVAGWETQYFGPGTRLLVL.

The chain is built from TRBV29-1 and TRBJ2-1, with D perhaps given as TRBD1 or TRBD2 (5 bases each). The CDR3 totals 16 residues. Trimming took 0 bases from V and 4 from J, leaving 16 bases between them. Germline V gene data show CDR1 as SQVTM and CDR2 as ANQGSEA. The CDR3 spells CSVEDPRDGSYNEQFF. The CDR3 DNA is TGCAGCGTTGAAGATCCCCGGGACGGCAGTTACAATGAGCAGTTCTTC.

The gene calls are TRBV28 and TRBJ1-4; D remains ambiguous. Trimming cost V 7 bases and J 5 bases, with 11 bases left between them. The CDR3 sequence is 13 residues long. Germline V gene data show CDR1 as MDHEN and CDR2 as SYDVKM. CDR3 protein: CASKLGPNEKLFF. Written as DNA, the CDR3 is TGTGCCAGCAAACTGGGCCCCAATGAAAAACTGTTTTTT.

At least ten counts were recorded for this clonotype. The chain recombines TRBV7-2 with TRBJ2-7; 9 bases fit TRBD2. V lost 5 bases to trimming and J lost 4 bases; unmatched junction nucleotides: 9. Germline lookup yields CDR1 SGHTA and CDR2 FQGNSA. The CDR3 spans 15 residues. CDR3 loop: CASSSASGVIYEQYF. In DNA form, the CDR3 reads TGTGCCAGCAGCAGTGCTAGCGGGGTGATTTACGAGCAGTACTTC.